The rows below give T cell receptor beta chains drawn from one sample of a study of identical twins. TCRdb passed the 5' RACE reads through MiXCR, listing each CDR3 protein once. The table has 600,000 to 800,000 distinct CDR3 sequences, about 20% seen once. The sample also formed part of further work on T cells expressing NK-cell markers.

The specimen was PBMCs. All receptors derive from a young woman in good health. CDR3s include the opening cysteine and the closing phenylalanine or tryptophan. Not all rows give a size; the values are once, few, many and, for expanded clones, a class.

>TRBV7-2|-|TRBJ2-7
CASSRGRERTGEQYF
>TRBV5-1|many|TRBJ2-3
CASSLYRDLGTDTQYF
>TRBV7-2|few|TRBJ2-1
CASSFGTTYNEQFF
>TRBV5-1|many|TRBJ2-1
CASSLQGVEQFF
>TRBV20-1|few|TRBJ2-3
CSAGTGTSDTDTQYF
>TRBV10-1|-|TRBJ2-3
CASSESTDPVGVTQYF
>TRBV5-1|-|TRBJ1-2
CASSLQSSNYGYTF
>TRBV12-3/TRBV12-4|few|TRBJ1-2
CASSLGHGDGYTF
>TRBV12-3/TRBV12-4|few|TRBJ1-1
CASSPRLTLPEAFF
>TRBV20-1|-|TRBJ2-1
CSGGGVQGRYNEQFF
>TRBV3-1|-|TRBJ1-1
CASSLRTADEAFF
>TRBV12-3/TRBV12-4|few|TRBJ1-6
CASSLGQGARNSPLHF
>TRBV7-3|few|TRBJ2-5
CASSSGRDGRYQETQYF
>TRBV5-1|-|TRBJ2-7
CASRPTGDHEQYF
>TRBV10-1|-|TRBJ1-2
CASSDEGYGYTF
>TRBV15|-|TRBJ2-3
CATSRDGASGRSDTQYF
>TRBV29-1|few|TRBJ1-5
CSVGSGFSNQPQHF
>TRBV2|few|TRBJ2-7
CASRYGSIYEQYF
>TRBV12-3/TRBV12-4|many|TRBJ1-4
CASSLRFKRTFGGEKLFF
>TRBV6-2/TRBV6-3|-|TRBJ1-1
CASTFTGTGTTEAFF
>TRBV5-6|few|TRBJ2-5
CASSLALGTGEETQYF
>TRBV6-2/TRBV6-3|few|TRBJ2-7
CASSYSLRTAYEQYF
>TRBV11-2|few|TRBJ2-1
CASSLDWPAGGYNEQFF
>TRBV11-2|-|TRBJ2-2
CASSPGTFGELFF
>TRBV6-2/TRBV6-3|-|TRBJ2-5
CASSGTGGATQYF
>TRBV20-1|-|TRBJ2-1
CSARPWGHRADNEQFF
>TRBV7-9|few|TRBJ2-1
CASSLGTSFYNEQFF
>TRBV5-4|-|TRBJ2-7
CASSNSGRGSYEQYF
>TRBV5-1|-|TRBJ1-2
CASSLDSGYGYTF
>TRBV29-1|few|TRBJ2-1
CSGGRDYNEQFF
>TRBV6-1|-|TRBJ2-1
CASNPMGVRNEQFF
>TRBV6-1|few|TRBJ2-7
CASIPSAGYYEQYF
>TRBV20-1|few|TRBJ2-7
CSARKGIGIEQYF
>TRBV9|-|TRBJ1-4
CASSVGQGSEKLFF
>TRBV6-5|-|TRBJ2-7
CASSYASGGTGEQYF
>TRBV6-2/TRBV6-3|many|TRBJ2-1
CASSYRALAGAYNEQFF
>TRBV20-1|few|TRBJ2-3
CSAREATWTTQYF
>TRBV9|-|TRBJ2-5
CASSEEWEKETQYF
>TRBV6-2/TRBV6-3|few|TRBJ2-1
CASSPRELASQFF
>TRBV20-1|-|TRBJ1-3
CSAGGGTGLNTIYF
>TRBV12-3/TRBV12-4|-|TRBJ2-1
CASSLEERLNEQFF
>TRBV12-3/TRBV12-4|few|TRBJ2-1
CASSWANRLGEQFF
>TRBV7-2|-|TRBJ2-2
CASSLDMSYGELFF
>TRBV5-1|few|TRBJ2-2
CASSLALAGPGELFF
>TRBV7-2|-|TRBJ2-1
CASSLSTTENEQFF
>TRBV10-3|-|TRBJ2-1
CAISDALAGNEQFF
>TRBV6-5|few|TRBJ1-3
CASSYRHTGRIGNTIYF
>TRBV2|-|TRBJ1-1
CASSGMEAAGFGAFF
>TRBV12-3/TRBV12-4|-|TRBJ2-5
CASSAQGETQYF
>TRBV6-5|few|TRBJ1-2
CASSYSTSGPYGYTF
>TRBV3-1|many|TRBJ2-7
CASSRSTVYIYEQYF
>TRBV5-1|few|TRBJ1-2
CASSETLGLHGYTF
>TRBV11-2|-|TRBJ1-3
CASSLAGPSNTIYF
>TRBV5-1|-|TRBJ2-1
CASSSRTGNYNEQFF
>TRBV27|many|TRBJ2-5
CASSLSPGRETQYF
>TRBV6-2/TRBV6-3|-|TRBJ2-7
CASSPGTSNYEQYF
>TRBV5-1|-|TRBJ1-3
CASSLSGAGNTIYF
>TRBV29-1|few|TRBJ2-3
CSVAGLGSTDTQYF
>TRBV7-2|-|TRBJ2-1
CASSLEPPNEQFF